This T cell receptor beta chain was sequenced during a study of T cells in Graves' hyperthyroidism and ophthalmopathy. Study-level points and caveats: Researchers report that a 13 V-J model separated ophthalmopathy from stable hyperthyroidism.

The study based diagnoses on clinical symptoms, serum thyroxine and TRAb, thyroid ultrasound and orbital computed tomography. From RNA transcripts, TCR beta CDR3 regions were amplified. RT-PCR in the first round (using the HTBI primer set) targeted the TCR CDR3. TCRdb re-called the multiplex PCR reads with MiXCR, one entry per CDR3 protein. Among some 620,000 distinct CDR3 sequences listed, around 15% were seen once. This clonotype occurred many times. Its target is not known. With 6 bases removed from V and 8 bases from J, the gap between germline ends came to 10 bases. The CDR3 has 11 residues. Source material: blood. The rearrangement links TRBV12-3 or TRBV12-4 to TRBJ1-2, with D perhaps matching TRBD1 (5 bases). This receptor was identified in a woman under 40 with Graves' hyperthyroidism. CDR3 in DNA: TGTGCCAGCAGCACATACAGGGGCTACACCTTC. Amino acid sequence: CASSTYRGYTF.